The present T cell receptor beta chain was sequenced within a study of T-cell reconstitution after alpha-beta-depleted transplantation in children. A note on this clonotype: Its target is unknown.

The CDR3 totals 18 residues. Looked up from germline, CDR1 is DFQATT and CDR2 is SNEGSKA (reference sequence). The V end was cut by 5 bases, the J end by 0 bases, with 24 bases between. Unique molecular identifiers were built into the TCRbeta library. MiXCR, run by TCRdb on the PCR reads, gives a single entry per CDR3 protein. The sample lists 440,000 or so distinct CDR3 sequences, about 40% occurring once. Study findings and constraints: Expanded graft clones numbering several hundred reportedly gave rise to alpha-beta T cells about two months after transplant. Fresh T-cell production supplied most of the T-cell counts and diversity seen one year after transplant.

The V gene is TRBV20-1, the J gene TRBJ2-3; a weak D match, TRBD2 (6 bases). The source of this sequence is a girl aged 2-10 years with aplastic anemia, due to receive a stem cell transplant. This specimen was PBMCs, taken before TCRalphabeta/CD19-depleted stem cell transplant. DNA for the CDR3: TGCAGTGCTGACCGTTTAGGCGGGGAGGTACCAAGCACAGATACGCAGTATTTT. It translates to CSADRLGGEVPSTDTQYF.